A single sample is the source of the 32 T cell receptor beta chains below, sequenced in a study of T cells of healthy individuals. TCRdb reanalysed the 5' RACE reads using MiXCR and keeps one entry per CDR3 protein. The table lists about 96,000 distinct CDR3 sequences, roughly a sixth of them singletons. These receptors were collected from a human donor in good health.

This rearrangement joins TRBV20-1 to TRBJ2-7, with D possibly being TRBD2 (5 bases). The V end lost 6 bases, the J end lost 9 bases, and 15 bases lay between the germline ends. CDR1 and CDR2 (germline): DFQATT, SNEGSKA (reference sequence). This CDR3 contains 11 residues. In DNA, the CDR3 is TGCAGTGCCCGACGGGAACTTGGGCAGTACTTC. Amino acids: CSARRELGQYF.

This clonotype was seen ten or more times. This chain joins TRBV29-1 and TRBJ2-7; 9 bases fit TRBD1. V dropped 3 bases and J dropped 3; count of bases not matched to a gene: 3. The CDR3 runs to 13 residues. In germline, CDR1 is SQVTM, CDR2 ANQGSEA. The CDR3, as DNA: TGCAGCGTTGAGGGGGACAGGGACTACGAGCAGTACTTC. It translates to CSVEGDRDYEQYF.

This clonotype was counted ten times or more. This chain uses TRBV6-2 or TRBV6-3 with TRBJ2-2; 9 bases align to TRBD1. Germline V lookup: CDR1 MNHEY, CDR2 SVGEGT. The CDR3 runs to 15 residues. Germline trimming cut 5 bases from V and 5 bases from J; bases unmatched to any gene: 6. The DNA for the CDR3 is TGTGCCAGCAGTGACTTACAGGGGGCTACCGGGGAGCTGTTTTTT. Translated, it gives CASSDLQGATGELFF.

The gene calls are TRBV28 and TRBJ2-5, with D possibly being TRBD2 (6 bases). The ends were cut back, 4 bases at V and 3 bases at J, with 18 bases in the middle. The CDR3 covers 16 residues. Looked up from germline, CDR1 is MDHEN and CDR2 is SYDVKM. The CDR3 reads CASSSGLHQREETQYF. CDR3 DNA: TGTGCCAGCAGTTCAGGACTACACCAAAGGGAAGAGACCCAGTACTTC.

The rearrangement links TRBV18 to TRBJ1-1, with D uncertain. The V end was cut by 1 base, the J end by 5 bases, with 11 bases between. The CDR3 consists of 14 residues. The V gene's germline CDR1 is KGHSH and CDR2 LQKENI. CDR3 nucleotide sequence: TGTGCCAGCTCACCACTGGGGTGGAGGACTGAAGCTTTCTTT. Translated, it gives CASSPLGWRTEAFF.

Points on this clonotype: It may be a read error: a sequence one base away is much more abundant. The chain joins TRBV2 to TRBJ2-7; D possibly corresponds to TRBD1 (5 bases). CDR1 SNHLY and CDR2 FYNNEI come from the germline V gene. V lost 6 bases to trimming and J lost 3 bases, with 21 bases between them. The CDR3 loop spans 16 amino acids. For the CDR3, the DNA is TGTGCCAGCAGCAACAGGAAAGCCCTAAGCTACTACGAGCAGTACTTC. Translation: CASSNRKALSYYEQYF.

This clonotype occurred a few times. This sequence joins TRBV2 and TRBJ1-5; D call uncertain. The CDR3 spans 14 residues. V shed 6 bases and J shed 1 base, with 10 bases lying between them. Germline lookup yields CDR1 SNHLY and CDR2 FYNNEI. CDR3 DNA sequence: TGTGCCAGCAGGAGTATCTACAGCAATCAGCCCCAGCATTTT. Amino acid sequence: CASRSIYSNQPQHF.

The J gene is TRBJ1-1, the V gene TRBV4-2, with 7 bases that match TRBD1. Trimming removed 2 bases from V and 4 bases from J; junction bases left unmatched: 4. Germline lookup yields CDR1 LGHNA and CDR2 YNFKEQ. The CDR3 runs to 14 residues. The CDR3 sequence: CASSQPTGTTEAFF. The CDR3 region has the DNA TGTGCCAGCAGCCAACCGACAGGGACCACTGAAGCTTTCTTT.

This clonotype was counted only a few times. The chain carries TRBV28 and TRBJ2-7, with D maybe TRBD2 (6 bases). Trimming stripped 2 bases from V and 6 bases from J, with 17 bases between. Germline CDR1 reads MDHEN; CDR2 reads SYDVKM. The CDR3 runs 15 residues. The CDR3 bases are TGTGCCAGCAGTTTACTGGGAGGAAACTTAGGCGAGCAGTACTTC. Protein: CASSLLGGNLGEQYF.

This clonotype was seen many times. The chain couples TRBV20-1 to TRBJ2-3; the D is unclear. The V end was cut by 2 bases, the J end by 1 base, with 13 bases between. Germline V gives CDR1 DFQATT, CDR2 SNEGSKA (reference sequence). CDR3 size: 15 residues. The CDR3 DNA is TGCAGTGCTAGAAATCCCTTGGCAGGCACAGATACGCAGTATTTT. It codes for CSARNPLAGTDTQYF.

This clonotype was seen at least ten times. This chain links TRBV6-2 or TRBV6-3 with TRBJ1-1, with no clear D. This CDR3 is 12 amino acids long. V was pared by 5 bases and J by 3 bases, with 7 bases between. Germline CDR1 MNHEY, CDR2 SVGEGT. The CDR3 DNA reads as TGTGCCAGCAGTACCTGGGACACTGAAGCTTTCTTT. Translated, it gives CASSTWDTEAFF.

The rearrangement links TRBV12-3 or TRBV12-4 to TRBJ2-1, with 8 positions matching TRBD1. V shed 4 bases, J shed 3 bases, and the junction held 2 bases outside the gene matches. The CDR3 is made up of 14 amino acids. Written as DNA, the CDR3 is TGTGCCAGCAGTTCAGGACAGGGCTACAATGAGCAGTTCTTC. It codes for CASSSGQGYNEQFF.

The CDR3: CASSFALLGASYEQYF. CDR3 coding DNA: TGTGCCAGCAGTTTTGCCCTCTTGGGAGCCTCCTACGAGCAGTACTTC. V is TRBV28 and J is TRBJ2-7; the D gene is possibly TRBD2 (5 bases). Trimming removed 3 bases at V and 0 bases at J, with 15 bases between. The CDR3 covers 16 residues. Germline loops: CDR1 MDHEN, CDR2 SYDVKM.

The gene calls are TRBV3-1 and TRBJ2-2; D may be TRBD1 (7 bases). The CDR3 is made up of 15 amino acids. The germline V gene encodes CDR1 LGHDT and CDR2 YNNKEL (reference sequence). With 8 bases removed from V and 4 bases from J, the gap between germline ends came to 17 bases. DNA of the CDR3: TGTGCCAGCCACCCAAGGGGGCGGGGCACCGGGGAGCTGTTTTTT. Translation: CASHPRGRGTGELFF. Filled out from reference TRBV3-1 and TRBJ2-2, the complete variable domain reads DTAVSQTPKYLVTQMGNDKSIKCEQNLGHDTMYWYKQDSKKFLKIMFSYNNKELIINETVPNRFSPKSPDKAHLNLHINSLELGDSAVYFCASHPRGRGTGELFFGEGSRLTVL.

In its sample, this clonotype was seen a few times. The chain is built from TRBV30 and TRBJ1-3, with D unresolved. V lost 2 bases, J lost 4 bases, and 15 bases lay in between. Germline loops: CDR1 GTSNPN, CDR2 SVGIG (reference sequence). The CDR3 covers 15 residues. CDR3 DNA: TGTGCCTGGAGTCTCGGGCTCTTTGGGGGAAACACCATATATTTT. Translating gives CAWSLGLFGGNTIYF.

The chain carries TRBV28 and TRBJ2-5; D is perhaps TRBD2 (6 bases). The length of the CDR3 is 13 residues. V was trimmed by 8 bases and J by 1 base, leaving 11 bases between them. CDR1 and CDR2 from the germline V gene are MDHEN and SYDVKM. CDR3 bases: TGTGCCAGCCACCGGGACTCCCAAGAGACCCAGTACTTC. As protein: CASHRDSQETQYF.

This clonotype was detected a few times. The CDR3 loop reads CASSVTRDREETQYF. The CDR3 nucleotides are TGTGCCAGCAGTGTAACACGGGACAGGGAAGAGACCCAGTACTTC. The chain couples TRBV28 to TRBJ2-5; 9 nucleotides agree with TRBD1. CDR1 is MDHEN and CDR2 is SYDVKM in the germline V gene. Germline trimming cut 5 bases from V and 3 bases from J; bases unmatched to any gene: 7. The CDR3 is 15 amino acids.

This clonotype was observed at least ten times. The CDR3 coding sequence is TGTGCCAGCAGCTTAACAAATCCTCCAGGGTTCACTGAAGCTTTCTTT. Amino acids: CASSLTNPPGFTEAFF. The chain joins TRBV7-3 to TRBJ1-1, with D possibly TRBD1 on 5 matching bases. The CDR3 runs to 16 residues. Trimming shortened V by 0 bases and J by 4 bases, and 15 bases separated the two germline ends. Germline V gene data show CDR1 as SGHTA and CDR2 as FQGTGA.

This clonotype was found many times. V usage is TRBV6-5 and J usage is TRBJ2-1, with 10 nucleotides matching TRBD2. Losses at the gene ends were 0 bases for V and 9 bases for J; bases not matched to a gene: 8. The CDR3 covers 16 residues. Looked up from germline, CDR1 is MNHEY and CDR2 is SVGAGI. The CDR3 here is CASSYSGVAGGIEQFF. CDR3 nucleotide sequence: TGTGCCAGCAGTTACTCGGGGGTAGCGGGAGGAATTGAGCAGTTCTTC.

The chain employs TRBV20-1 and TRBJ1-6; 9 nucleotides align to TRBD1. J was trimmed by 9 bases and V by 3 bases; bases with no gene match: 9. Per germline, CDR1 DFQATT and CDR2 SNEGSKA (reference sequence). The CDR3 loop spans 15 amino acids. The CDR3 protein is CSARRTQGAGSPLHF. The CDR3 region has the DNA TGCAGTGCTAGGCGCACACAGGGGGCGGGTTCACCCCTCCACTTT.

The CDR3: CASSLNMASEDTFFF. The CDR3 bases are TGTGCCAGCAGTTTAAATATGGCGTCCGAGGACACCTTTTTCTTT. V and J are TRBV12-3 or TRBV12-4 and TRBJ1-1, with D perhaps TRBD1 (5 bases). This CDR3 has 15 residues. V was pared by 2 bases and J by 13 bases, with 23 bases between.

This clonotype was picked up a small number of times. V usage is TRBV20-1 and J usage is TRBJ2-7; 8 bases align to TRBD2. J lost 5 bases, V lost 5 bases, and 11 bases had no gene match. In germline, CDR1 is DFQATT, CDR2 SNEGSKA (reference sequence). The CDR3 loop spans 14 amino acids. The CDR3 loop is CSAPKAGDDNEQYF. The CDR3 DNA sequence: TGCAGTGCTCCTAAAGCGGGAGACGACAACGAGCAGTACTTC.

This rearrangement joins TRBV29-1 to TRBJ1-2; D not certain. The germline gives CDR1 SQVTM, CDR2 ANQGSEA. Trimming shortened V by 0 bases and J by 4 bases, and 21 bases separated the two germline ends. The CDR3 is 17 amino acids. Here the CDR3 DNA reads TGCAGCGTTGAAGATCTTGAACTGCGACGAAACCTCTATGGCTACACCTTC. The encoded protein is CSVEDLELRRNLYGYTF.

There are many counts of this clonotype. V and J are TRBV28 and TRBJ2-7; tentatively, D is TRBD1 or TRBD2 (7 bases each). Trimming took off 2 bases at V and 0 bases at J, with 14 bases between the two ends. Per the germline V gene, CDR1 is MDHEN and CDR2 is SYDVKM. The CDR3 runs 16 residues. CDR3 sequence: CASSLRGREYSYEQYF. CDR3 DNA sequence: TGTGCCAGCAGTTTAAGGGGGCGGGAGTACTCCTACGAGCAGTACTTC.

This clonotype was seen at least ten times. The V and J genes are TRBV5-4 and TRBJ2-1; TRBD2 agrees at 15 bases. J was trimmed by 4 bases and V by 5 bases; bases with no gene match: 7. Germline V gene lookup returns CDR1 SGHNT and CDR2 YYREEE (reference sequence). The CDR3 spans 17 residues. DNA for the CDR3: TGTGCCAGCAGGAGGACTAGCGGGAGGGGGGGTTACAATGAGCAGTTCTTC. Translating it yields CASRRTSGRGGYNEQFF.

This clonotype has a count of ten or more. J is TRBJ2-1 and V is TRBV4-1, with 13 bases matching TRBD2. The CDR3 totals 16 residues. The germline V gene encodes CDR1 MGHRA and CDR2 YSYEKL. V lost 3 bases to trimming and J lost 6 bases; unmatched junction nucleotides: 5. In nucleotides, the CDR3 is TGCGCCAGCAGCCAGAGGACTAGCGGGGGCCTCAATGAGCAGTTCTTC. Residues: CASSQRTSGGLNEQFF.

At least ten counts were recorded for this clonotype. The rearrangement uses TRBV6-5 and TRBJ2-7; TRBD2 matches 9 bases. Germline lookup yields CDR1 MNHEY and CDR2 SVGAGI. After removal of 2 bases from V and 3 bases from J, the junction contained 5 bases not matched to a gene. CDR3 length: 15 residues. CDR3 nucleotides: TGTGCCAGCAGTTACAGGCGGGGGGGCCACTACGAGCAGTACTTC. Amino acid sequence: CASSYRRGGHYEQYF.

This clonotype has more than one count but fewer than ten. The gene calls are TRBV4-1 and TRBJ1-1; D remains unclear. This CDR3 region has 14 residues. V lost 4 bases and J 2 bases, leaving 11 bases between the germline ends. Germline loops: CDR1 MGHRA, CDR2 YSYEKL. In nucleotides, the CDR3 is TGCGCCAGCAGCCTCCGGGCAGCCAACACTGAAGCTTTCTTT. Its protein product is CASSLRAANTEAFF.

V gene TRBV5-1 combines with J gene TRBJ2-1; tentatively, D is TRBD2 (5 bases). Trimming took 4 bases from V and 4 from J, leaving 12 bases between them. The CDR3 has 14 amino acids. Per germline, CDR1 SGHRS and CDR2 YFSETQ. In DNA, the CDR3 is TGCGCCAGCAGCCGAATGGACTTGTACAATGAGCAGTTCTTC. Protein product: CASSRMDLYNEQFF.

J is TRBJ1-1 and V is TRBV10-3; perhaps TRBD1 as D (6 bases). V lost 7 bases and J lost 4, with 22 bases in between. The germline V gene has CDR1 ENHRY and CDR2 SYGVKD. This CDR3 spans 16 amino acids. The CDR3, as DNA: TGTGCCATCACCGCTACAGGGTTGGTTTTTGGCACTGAAGCTTTCTTT. It codes for CAITATGLVFGTEAFF.

The sample holds a few counts of this clonotype. V usage is TRBV7-6 and J usage is TRBJ2-5, with D perhaps TRBD2 (5 bases). The CDR3 sequence is 15 residues long. Germline V gives CDR1 SGHVS, CDR2 FNYEAQ. V shed 5 bases and J shed 4 bases, with 17 bases lying between them. CDR3 amino acids: CASSTILGGGETQYF. The CDR3 DNA reads TGTGCCAGCAGCACTATCCTCGGAGGAGGAGAGACCCAGTACTTC.

This chain connects TRBV28 to TRBJ2-7; 11 nucleotides agree with TRBD1. Germline CDR1 and CDR2: MDHEN and SYDVKM. Trimming at V came to 5 bases and at J to 3 bases, leaving 9 bases not matched to a gene. The CDR3 runs to 16 residues. CDR3 DNA sequence: TGTGCCAGCAGTGCACTTAGGGACAGGGGGAACTACGAGCAGTACTTC. This sequence encodes CASSALRDRGNYEQYF.